This T cell receptor (beta chain) was obtained from a study of CDR3 diversity in severe acne. In this sample, this clonotype turned up once. Just one base apart from a much larger clone, this may be a read error. The DNA is omitted, as the CDR3 cannot be located on it reliably, and the CDR3 follows TCRdb's listing. One entry per CDR3 protein results from TCRdb running MiXCR on the PCR reads. The sample contains about 100,000 distinct CDR3 sequences, roughly 51% of which appear only once. Germline V gene data show CDR1 as SNHLY and CDR2 as FYNNEI. The CDR3 length equals 14 residues, ends included. The chain carries TRBV2 and TRBJ1-3. This TCR came from a male donor with acne. Sample: blood. The CDR3 sequence: CASSVVGRGNTVYF.